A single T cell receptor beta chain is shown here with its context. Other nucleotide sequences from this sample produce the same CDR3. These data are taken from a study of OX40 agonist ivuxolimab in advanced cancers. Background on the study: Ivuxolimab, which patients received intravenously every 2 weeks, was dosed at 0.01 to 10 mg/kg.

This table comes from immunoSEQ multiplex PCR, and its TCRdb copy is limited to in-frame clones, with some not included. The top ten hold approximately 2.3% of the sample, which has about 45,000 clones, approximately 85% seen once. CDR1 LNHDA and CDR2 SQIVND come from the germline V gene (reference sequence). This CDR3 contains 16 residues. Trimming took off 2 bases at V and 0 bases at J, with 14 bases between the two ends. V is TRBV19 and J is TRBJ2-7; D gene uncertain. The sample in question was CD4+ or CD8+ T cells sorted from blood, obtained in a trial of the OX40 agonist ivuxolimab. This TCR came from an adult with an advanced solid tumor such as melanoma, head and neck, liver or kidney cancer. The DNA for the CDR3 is TGTGCCAGTAGTATAAGGCCGGCCGAAAGCTCCTACGAGCAGTACTTC. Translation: CASSIRPAESSYEQYF.